The T cell receptor beta chain under discussion was sequenced for a study of blood T cell repertoires in COVID-19. The V and J ends lost 3 bases and 5 bases respectively, with 13 bases between them. The CDR3 sequence is 14 residues long. The germline gives CDR1 MNHNS, CDR2 SASEGT. Profiling relied on immunoSEQ multiplex PCR, and the TCRdb table lists in-frame clones only, not all of them. The top ten clones hold 1.2% of a sample with about 130,000 clones, nearly 90% of them seen once. V gene TRBV6-1 combines with J gene TRBJ1-1; D gene uncertain. The receptor was isolated from an elderly woman with acute or convalescent COVID-19. The sequencing sample was made of peripheral blood. CDR3 residues: CASSEGRARTEAFF. The CDR3 nucleotides read TGTGCCAGCAGTGAGGGGAGGGCGCGGACTGAAGCTTTCTTT.